The 17 T cell receptor beta chains below come from one sample, sequenced in a study of T cell responses to AZD1222 COVID-19 vaccine. Produced via immunoSEQ multiplex PCR; TCRdb's table is partial and in-frame only. This sample has 110,000 or so clones, with 85% to 90% found just once. This specimen consisted of peripheral blood, obtained on day 0 of AZD1222 vaccination. These receptors were collected from an adult in good health.

For the CDR3, the DNA is TGTGCCAGCACCTGGGGGCCGGGAGAGACCCAGTACTTC. Translated, it gives CASTWGPGETQYF. V gene TRBV27 combines with J gene TRBJ2-5; weak D call: TRBD1 (6 bases). Germline CDR1 and CDR2: MNHEY and SMNVEV (reference sequence). This CDR3 has 13 residues. V lost 7 bases to trimming and J lost 4 bases, with 13 bases between them.

The chain couples TRBV11-3 to TRBJ2-1; D remains ambiguous. The CDR3 runs 13 residues. Germline V gives CDR1 SGHNT, CDR2 YENEEA. The V and J ends lost 5 bases and 10 bases respectively, with 15 bases between them. In nucleotides, the CDR3 is TGTGCCAGCAGCAAATTCAGGTCCCAAGAGCAGTTCTTC. Protein sequence: CASSKFRSQEQFF.

This chain joins TRBV4-1 and TRBJ1-1; TRBD1 matches at 10 bases. V shed 4 bases, J shed 1 base, and the junction held 3 bases outside the gene matches. This CDR3 contains 15 residues. Germline CDR1 is MGHRA and CDR2 is YSYEKL. CDR3: CASSLGQGGNTEAFF. The DNA for the CDR3 is TGCGCCAGCAGCCTCGGACAGGGGGGGAACACTGAAGCTTTCTTT.

This clone was detected once. This chain joins TRBV19 and TRBJ1-5, with a possible D match to TRBD1 (6 bases). The V end lost 4 bases, the J end lost 5 bases, and 9 bases lay between the germline ends. The CDR3 length is 13 residues. Germline loops: CDR1 LNHDA, CDR2 SQIVND (reference sequence). The CDR3 here is CASSSRGHQPQHF. CDR3 nucleotides: TGTGCCAGTAGTAGCAGGGGTCATCAGCCCCAGCATTTT.

The rearrangement joins TRBV5-1 to TRBJ2-1; 7 positions agree with TRBD2. Trimming removed 0 bases from V and 0 bases from J; junction bases left unmatched: 3. The CDR3 spans 16 residues. The V gene's germline CDR1 is SGHRS and CDR2 YFSETQ. As DNA, the CDR3 is TGCGCCAGCAGCTTGGGGGGCGGGAGCTCCTACAATGAGCAGTTCTTC. It yields the protein CASSLGGGSSYNEQFF.

The chain uses TRBV5-1 and TRBJ1-4; no clear D gene. CDR3 length equals 13 residues. The germline gives CDR1 SGHRS, CDR2 YFSETQ. The V end lost 5 bases, the J end lost 5 bases, and 10 bases lay between the germline ends. The CDR3: CASRISGNEKLFF. In DNA, the CDR3 is TGCGCCAGCAGAATCAGCGGGAATGAAAAACTGTTTTTT. Based on the CDR3 plus reference TRBV5-1 and TRBJ1-4, the full variable domain is KAGVTQTPRYLIKTRGQQVTLSCSPISGHRSVSWYQQTPGQGLQFLFEYFSETQRNKGNFPGRFSGRQFSNSRSEMNVSTLELGDSALYLCASRISGNEKLFFGSGTQLSVL.

The rearrangement uses TRBV7-8 and TRBJ2-7, with TRBD2 as a possible D gene (5 bases). Trimming left V 5 bases short and J 2 bases short, with 16 bases between. CDR1 is SGHVS and CDR2 is FQNEAQ in the germline V gene. The CDR3 is 15 amino acids. CDR3 region: CASSQRFAETYEQYF. Here the CDR3 DNA reads TGTGCCAGCAGCCAGCGGTTCGCAGAGACCTACGAGCAGTACTTC.

This clone showed up just a few times. Other DNA sequences from this sample encode an identical CDR3 as well. This chain links TRBV7-2 with TRBJ2-7; 10 bases are shared with TRBD2. Looked up from germline, CDR1 is SGHTA and CDR2 is FQGNSA. Losses at the gene ends were 0 bases for V and 4 bases for J; bases not matched to a gene: 3. There are 15 residues in the CDR3. The CDR3 DNA reads TGTGCCAGCAGCTTAGCGGCTAGCGGGAGTTACGAGCAGTACTTC. Translating gives CASSLAASGSYEQYF.

This clone was observed a few times. The J gene is TRBJ2-7, the V gene TRBV21-1. TRBV21-1 is a pseudogene locus. The CDR3 spans 16 residues. Here the CDR3 DNA reads TGTGCCAGCAGCCAGGGGCGGGACCTACGATTGGGCGAGCAGTACTTC. Its translation is CASSQGRDLRLGEQYF.

This clone showed up just once. CDR3 loop: CASSYSSTSSQETQYF. The CDR3 nucleotides are TGTGCCAGCAGTTACTCGAGTACTAGTAGTCAAGAGACCCAGTACTTC. J is TRBJ2-5 and V is TRBV6-5; a possible D gene is TRBD2 (5 bases). This CDR3 has 16 amino acids. Germline-derived CDR1 and CDR2 are MNHEY and SVGAGI. V lost 0 bases, J lost 2 bases, and 13 bases lay in between.

The chain recombines TRBV5-6 with TRBJ2-1; the match to TRBD2 covers 11 bases. The CDR3 loop spans 15 amino acids. V lost 0 bases and J lost 6; bases outside the gene matches: 2. Per germline, CDR1 SGHDT and CDR2 YYEEEE. The CDR3 reads CASSLDSGRANEQFF. CDR3 bases: TGTGCCAGCAGCTTGGATAGCGGGAGGGCCAATGAGCAGTTCTTC.

The J gene is TRBJ1-1, the V gene TRBV3-1 (or the pseudogene TRBV3-2); weak D call: TRBD1 (6 bases). V lost 2 bases and J lost 1, with 11 bases in between. The CDR3 has 15 amino acids. In germline, CDR1 is LGHDT, CDR2 YNNKEL (reference sequence). CDR3 in DNA: TGTGCCAGCAGCCAATATCCAGGGGAGAACACTGAAGCTTTCTTT. This gives the protein CASSQYPGENTEAFF.

CDR3 DNA: TGCGCCAGCCTAAACTACAATGAGCAGTTCTTC. Amino acids: CASLNYNEQFF. This chain links TRBV5-1 with TRBJ2-1, with D uncertain. The V gene lost 7 bases and the J gene lost 3 bases, with 5 bases spanning the gap. In germline, CDR1 is SGHRS, CDR2 YFSETQ. This CDR3 has 11 residues.

The V gene is TRBV28, the J gene TRBJ1-5, with 9 bases that match TRBD1. The CDR3 is 15 amino acids. V was pared by 5 bases and J by 5 bases, with 7 bases of the junction left unmatched. Germline V gene lookup returns CDR1 MDHEN and CDR2 SYDVKM. The CDR3 DNA sequence: TGTGCCAGCAGTCGGTCTACAGGGGGCTATCAGCCCCAGCATTTT. Residues: CASSRSTGGYQPQHF.

This chain links TRBV5-1 with TRBJ1-6; 9 positions agree with TRBD1. The J segment lost 8 bases and the V segment lost 5 bases, leaving 5 bases of the junction unmatched. The germline CDR1 and CDR2 sequences are SGHRS and YFSETQ. CDR3 length: 14 amino acids. As DNA, the CDR3 is TGCGCCAGCAGAATGGACAGGGGTGATTCACCCCTCCACTTT. It is translated as CASRMDRGDSPLHF.

This clone was seen only once. CDR3 residues: CASSYGREGYEQYF. As DNA, the CDR3 is TGTGCCAGCAGTTACGGGCGGGAGGGCTACGAGCAGTACTTC. The chain has TRBV6-2 or TRBV6-3 and TRBJ2-7; 9 nucleotides align to TRBD2. This CDR3 comprises 14 residues. After removal of 2 bases from V and 3 bases from J, the junction contained 2 bases not matched to a gene. Germline-derived CDR1 and CDR2 are MNHEY and SVGEGT.

This rearrangement joins TRBV6-2 or TRBV6-3 to TRBJ2-2; D is ambiguous. Trimming removed 0 bases from V and 4 bases from J, with 6 bases in between. CDR3 length equals 14 residues. The germline V gene has CDR1 MNHEY and CDR2 SVGEGT. As DNA, the CDR3 is TGTGCCAGCAGTTACTCATCGATCACCGGGGAGCTGTTTTTT. Translation gives CASSYSSITGELFF.